This T cell receptor beta chain was retrieved from a study of T cell changes during pregnancy in multiple sclerosis. The CDR3 runs to 11 residues. V gave up 5 bases and J gave up 4 bases, with 5 bases separating them. The assay was immunoSEQ multiplex PCR, and TCRdb's table has in-frame clones only and misses some. The table shows 40,000 to 50,000 clones, with approximately 94% occurring only once. The sample here was CD4+ T cells from peripheral blood mononuclear cells, taken in the third trimester of pregnancy. V and J are TRBV23-1 and TRBJ1-1; the D is unclear. TRBV23-1 is an ORF for which the function is uncertain. This sequence originates from a female donor with multiple sclerosis, enrolled in a pregnancy study. CDR3 loop: CASSTGTEAFF. CDR3 in DNA: TGCGCCAGCAGTACGGGCACTGAAGCTTTCTTT.